The 24 T cell receptor beta chains below were found in one sample sequenced in a study of T cell repertoires in cytomegalovirus infection. From the reads, TCRdb called clonotypes with MiXCR, one entry per CDR3 protein. The sample contains about 440,000 distinct CDR3 sequences, approximately 32% of which appear only once. The sequenced material came from PBMCs. These TCRs come from a human donor in good health (CMV status not recorded). Some clones in this sample may be carry-over from other donors' samples.

This clonotype was found many times. The chain joins TRBV11-2 to TRBJ2-3, with TRBD2 identical over 12 bases. Trimming at V came to 3 bases and at J to 4 bases, leaving 8 bases not matched to a gene. CDR1 SGHAT and CDR2 FQNNGV come from the germline V gene. This CDR3 comprises 17 residues. The CDR3 reads CASSFPTSGGWADTQYF. The CDR3 DNA reads as TGTGCCAGCAGCTTTCCCACTAGCGGGGGGTGGGCAGATACGCAGTATTTT.

The V call is TRBV27, the J call TRBJ1-4; no definite D call. The CDR3 length is 15 residues. V lost 3 bases, J lost 0 bases, and 8 bases lay in between. Germline CDR1 MNHEY, CDR2 SMNVEV (reference sequence). This CDR3 is CASSFNTPTNEKLFF. CDR3 coding DNA: TGTGCCAGCAGTTTTAACACCCCAACTAATGAAAAACTGTTTTTT.

Comment on this clonotype: A single base separates this from a much larger clone, so it may be a read error. The chain uses TRBV7-9 and TRBJ2-1, with 7 bases fitting TRBD1. This CDR3 has 13 residues. The germline V gene has CDR1 SEHNR and CDR2 FQNEAQ (reference sequence). The DNA for the CDR3 is TGTGCCAGCAGCGGGACAGCGGACAATGAGCATTTCTTC. Translated, it gives CASSGTADNEHFF.

The genes are TRBV20-1 and TRBJ2-5; D is unclear. Between the trimmed V and J ends, which lost 6 bases and 3 bases, there was a span of 17 bases. CDR1 and CDR2 from the germline V gene are DFQATT and SNEGSKA (reference sequence). CDR3 length equals 14 residues. The CDR3 region has the DNA TGCAGTGCGCTAGACATCGTTAACAAAGAGACCCAGTACTTC. Translating gives CSALDIVNKETQYF.

CDR3 nucleotide sequence: TGCGCCAGCAGCCAAGGCCTTGGGGACAGGGACAATGAGCAGTTCTTC. As protein: CASSQGLGDRDNEQFF. J is TRBJ2-1 and V is TRBV4-3; 9 bases agree with TRBD1. Germline CDR1 and CDR2: LGHNA and YSLEER. V was clipped by 1 base and J by 5 bases; unmatched bases: 6. The CDR3 is 16 residues long.

The rearrangement links TRBV24-1 to TRBJ2-2; perhaps TRBD2 as D (6 bases). Germline V gene lookup returns CDR1 KGHDR and CDR2 SFDVKD. V lost 5 bases and J 3 bases, leaving 18 bases between the germline ends. This CDR3 is built from 17 residues. The CDR3 DNA reads as TGTGCCACCAGTGGGGAAAACCGGGACTTCGACACCGGGGAGCTGTTTTTT. This translates into CATSGENRDFDTGELFF.

Points on this clonotype: Germline and junction disagree at one end, which may indicate a read error. The chain carries TRBV7-2 and TRBJ2-2, with D perhaps matching TRBD1 or TRBD2 (5 bases each). The CDR3 has 15 amino acids. Germline CDR1 reads SGHTA; CDR2 reads FQGNSA. The CDR3 DNA follows: TGTGCCAGCAGCTTATCGCTCAGGGTCACCTGGGAGCTTTTTTTT. Translated: CASSLSLRVTWELFF.

This clonotype was picked up many times. This rearrangement joins TRBV12-3 or TRBV12-4 to TRBJ1-2; a possible D gene is TRBD1 (6 bases). The V end was cut by 3 bases, the J end by 4 bases, with 12 bases between. The CDR3 extends over 14 amino acids. The CDR3 DNA reads as TGTGCCAGCAGTTTCGGGGGGCGCTCCTATGGCTACACCTTC. Encoded protein: CASSFGGRSYGYTF.

The rearrangement links TRBV19 to TRBJ1-2; D ambiguous. V dropped 7 bases and J dropped 4 bases, with 16 bases sitting between them. Looked up from germline, CDR1 is LNHDA and CDR2 is SQIVND (reference sequence). CDR3 length equals 14 residues. As DNA, the CDR3 is TGTGCCAGTACCGTAAAGACTCGCTTCTATGGCTACACCTTC. Its translation: CASTVKTRFYGYTF.

This clonotype appeared a few times. This chain uses TRBV11-3 with TRBJ2-2, with D perhaps TRBD2 (7 bases). CDR3 length equals 16 residues. V was cut by 1 base and J by 2 bases, with 11 bases left in between. Germline V gene sequence: CDR1 SGHNT, CDR2 YENEEA. CDR3 region: CASSLGGGYNTGELFF. Written as DNA, the CDR3 is TGTGCCAGCAGCTTAGGCGGGGGCTATAACACCGGGGAGCTGTTTTTT. Looking up the rest from reference TRBV11-3 and TRBJ2-2 gives the full variable domain: EAGVVQSPRYKIIEKKQPVAFWCNPISGHNTLYWYLQNLGQGPELLIRYENEEAVDDSQLPKDRFSAERLKGVDSTLKIQPAELGDSAVYLCASSLGGGYNTGELFFGEGSRLTVL.

The chain employs TRBV2 and TRBJ2-1; 7 bases agree with TRBD2. The CDR3 runs 15 residues. The J segment lost 1 base and the V segment lost 3 bases, leaving 3 bases of the junction unmatched. Germline V gives CDR1 SNHLY, CDR2 FYNNEI. CDR3 coding DNA: TGTGCCAGCAGTGACGCGGGGGAATCCTACAATGAGCAGTTCTTC. This codes for CASSDAGESYNEQFF.

This clonotype was seen at least ten times. The V gene is TRBV12-3 or TRBV12-4, the J gene TRBJ1-1; 10 positions agree with TRBD1. V was clipped by 6 bases and J by 6 bases; unmatched bases: 7. The CDR3 totals 14 residues. CDR3 sequence: CASSRRGQGPEAFF. The DNA of the CDR3 is TGTGCCAGCAGCCGCCGGGGACAGGGGCCTGAAGCTTTCTTT.

This clonotype was seen many times. The gene calls are TRBV7-2 and TRBJ1-2; 8 bases line up with TRBD1. CDR1 and CDR2 from the germline V gene are SGHTA and FQGNSA. The CDR3 sequence is 14 residues long. V lost 4 bases, J lost 6 bases, and 7 bases stayed unmatched. CDR3 sequence (DNA): TGTGCCAGCAGCTCGCAGGGGGCAGGCAATGGCTACACCTTC. Its translation is CASSSQGAGNGYTF. Filled out from reference TRBV7-2 and TRBJ1-2, the complete variable domain reads GAGVSQSPSNKVTEKGKDVELRCDPISGHTALYWYRQSLGQGLEFLIYFQGNSAPDKSGLPSDRFSAERTGGSVSTLTIQRTQQEDSAVYLCASSSQGAGNGYTFGSGTRLTVV.

There are a few counts of this clonotype. The chain employs TRBV5-1 and TRBJ2-1, with 9 bases aligning to TRBD1. CDR1 and CDR2 from the germline V gene are SGHRS and YFSETQ. V dropped 3 bases and J dropped 6; count of bases not matched to a gene: 7. CDR3 length equals 15 residues. The CDR3 nucleotides are TGCGCCAGCAGCTCAGGGGACAGGGTTTTCAATGAGCAGTTCTTC. Translation gives CASSSGDRVFNEQFF.

The J gene is TRBJ1-1, the V gene TRBV2; tentative D call: TRBD1 (5 bases). The CDR3 runs to 12 residues. Germline V gene lookup returns CDR1 SNHLY and CDR2 FYNNEI. The V end was cut by 2 bases, the J end by 9 bases, with 10 bases between. The CDR3 loop is CASSESGRKAFF. Here the CDR3 DNA reads TGTGCCAGCAGTGAATCGGGACGAAAAGCTTTCTTT.

The chain recombines TRBV7-9 with TRBJ1-5; TRBD1 is a possible D gene (5 bases). CDR1 is SEHNR, CDR2 FQNEAQ, per germline (reference sequence). This CDR3 comprises 18 residues. Trimming cost V 1 base and J 0 bases, with 16 bases left between them. This CDR3 reads CASSLVRVRDYSNQPQHF. The CDR3 nucleotides are TGTGCCAGCAGCTTAGTCAGGGTGAGAGACTATAGCAATCAGCCCCAGCATTTT.

There are a few counts of this clonotype. The gene calls are TRBV5-4 and TRBJ2-3; the match to TRBD2 covers 12 bases. Germline V gene lookup returns CDR1 SGHNT and CDR2 YYREEE (reference sequence). The CDR3 spans 17 residues. The V gene end was trimmed by 3 bases and the J gene end by 6 bases; junction bases not matched to a gene: 11. The CDR3 bases are TGTGCCAGCAGCTCAACTACCCTAGCGGGGGGGCCGGATACGCAGTATTTT. Its translation is CASSSTTLAGGPDTQYF.

The table lists this clonotype with a few counts. The chain combines TRBV6-1 with TRBJ2-7, with D possibly called TRBD1 or TRBD2 (5 bases each). The CDR3 contains 15 residues. Germline assignment: CDR1 MNHNS and CDR2 SASEGT. V dropped 2 bases and J dropped 1 base, with 12 bases sitting between them. As DNA, the CDR3 is TGTGCCAGCAGTGAAAAAAGGGACGGATCCTACGAGCAGTACTTC. Its protein is CASSEKRDGSYEQYF.

This clonotype was recorded many times. The chain links TRBV7-9 to TRBJ1-2; 7 bases agree with TRBD1. CDR1 SEHNR and CDR2 FQNEAQ come from the germline V gene (reference sequence). J gave up 4 bases and V 1 base, and 12 bases lay outside the gene matches. CDR3 length equals 17 residues. CDR3 protein: CASSLDGQASPFYGYTF. CDR3 sequence (DNA): TGTGCCAGCAGCTTAGACGGACAGGCTAGCCCGTTCTATGGCTACACCTTC.

In this sample, this clonotype turned up many times. The chain couples TRBV7-2 to TRBJ1-1, with no clear D. V was clipped by 1 base and J by 4 bases, with 10 bases between them. Germline values: CDR1 SGHTA, CDR2 FQGNSA. The CDR3 sequence is 14 residues long. CDR3 nucleotide sequence: TGTGCCAGCAGCTTAGATTTATCGGTCACTGAAGCTTTCTTT. It translates to CASSLDLSVTEAFF.

The rearrangement uses TRBV6-6 and TRBJ2-3; TRBD2 matches 8 bases. With 2 bases clipped from V and 0 bases from J, the junction kept 10 bases outside the gene matches. This CDR3 is 18 amino acids long. Germline V lookup: CDR1 MNHNY, CDR2 SVGAGI (reference sequence). The CDR3 nucleotides are TGTGCCAGCAGTTACCGGGTGGGCGGGGGGACCAGCACAGATACGCAGTATTTT. This sequence encodes CASSYRVGGGTSTDTQYF.

This chain connects TRBV23-1 to TRBJ1-5, with no clear D. TRBV23-1 is recorded as an ORF, its role being uncertain. The V gene lost 8 bases and the J gene lost 1 base, with 18 bases spanning the gap. This CDR3 is built from 16 residues. CDR3 DNA sequence: TGCGCCAGCTACCTGCCCCGCGGAGGGAGCAATCAGCCCCAGCATTTT. Its translation is CASYLPRGGSNQPQHF.

This clonotype occurred a few times. The rearrangement joins TRBV6-8 to TRBJ2-2; TRBD1 aligns across 8 bases. The CDR3 runs 15 residues. V lost 4 bases, J lost 2 bases, and 3 bases stayed unmatched. Germline assignment: CDR1 MNHGY and CDR2 SAAAGT. CDR3 sequence: CASSLTGGNTGELFF. The CDR3 DNA reads TGTGCCAGCAGTTTAACAGGGGGAAACACCGGGGAGCTGTTTTTT.

The chain combines TRBV5-6 with TRBJ1-5; D is undetermined. The CDR3 spans 13 residues. CDR1 SGHDT and CDR2 YYEEEE come from the germline V gene. V lost 0 bases and J lost 7, with 8 bases in between. CDR3 sequence: CASSLGPGQPQHF. The CDR3 DNA is TGTGCCAGCAGCTTGGGGCCGGGACAGCCCCAGCATTTT.